This T cell receptor (beta chain) appears in the sequencing data of a study of blood T cell repertoires in COVID-19. Overall study context: Spain, Italy and the United States supplied samples that represented acute and convalescent COVID-19. From T cells, B-cell-depleted T cells, or PBMCs came the material, which was cDNA or gDNA.

Authors' data handling: It was from reference gene primer amplification that nucleated cell counts were estimated. Here immunoSEQ multiplex PCR was the method, and the copy in TCRdb shows in-frame clones only, minus some. V, J and clone size are taken as reported in that table, and D and trimming were inferred from the DNA itself. Here the sample spans about 230,000 clones, 85% to 90% being singletons. Deletions cut 0 bases from V and 2 bases from J, with 11 bases between. The CDR3 runs 16 residues. Per germline, CDR1 MGHRA and CDR2 YSYEKL. The clonotype originates from a man between 50 and 59 years old with COVID-19, enrolled during active disease. The rearrangement links TRBV4-1 to TRBJ1-3; D is unclear. Sample: peripheral blood. The CDR3 reads CASSQDNAGTGNTIYF. The DNA of the CDR3 is TGCGCCAGCAGCCAAGACAACGCGGGTACTGGAAACACCATATATTTT.